This T cell receptor (beta chain) was recorded in a study of beta chain features in type 1 diabetes. Expressed TCRB transcripts got sequenced, as all isolated RNA was reverse transcribed. Here immunoSEQ multiplex PCR was the method, and the copy in TCRdb shows in-frame clones only, minus some. The table has a few hundred thousand clones, more than 13% seen once. V shed 0 bases and J shed 4 bases, with 10 bases lying between them. The CDR3 is 14 amino acids. Germline V gene sequence: CDR1 SEHNR, CDR2 FQNEAQ (reference sequence). The TCR comes from a woman aged 18-30 years in good health. The genes are TRBV7-9 and TRBJ2-7, with D possibly being TRBD1 (6 bases). The sequenced sample consisted of naive CD4+ T cells from blood. This CDR3 reads CASSLAGQRYEQYF. In DNA form, the CDR3 reads TGTGCCAGCAGCTTAGCGGGACAACGATACGAGCAGTACTTC.